The present entry profiles one TCR beta chain with its context. Antigen specificity is unknown. The data were taken from a study of T cells in Graves' hyperthyroidism and ophthalmopathy. Amplified TCR beta CDR3 regions derived from RNA transcripts. The HTBI primer set served for first-round RT-PCR of the TCR CDR3. TCRdb processed the multiplex PCR reads anew with MiXCR; each CDR3 protein has one entry. The data contain a few hundred thousand distinct CDR3 sequences, about 16% of them seen just once; the ten biggest clones take up roughly 29%. V dropped 4 bases and J dropped 8 bases, with 11 bases sitting between them. The CDR3 totals 11 residues. Germline-derived CDR1 and CDR2 are SQVTM and ANQGSEA. Study results and caveats: Ophthalmopathy was told apart from stable hyperthyroidism by a 13 V-J model.

This sequence was found in a young woman with Graves' ophthalmopathy. The specimen sequenced was blood. The chain couples TRBV29-1 to TRBJ1-2; D possibly corresponds to TRBD1 (5 bases). CDR3 in amino acids: CSVAVGGGYTF. In DNA form, the CDR3 reads TGCAGCGTTGCGGTGGGGGGAGGCTACACCTTC.